A selection of T cell receptor beta chains follows, all from one sample in a study of beta chain features in type 1 diabetes. The method was immunoSEQ multiplex PCR; TCRdb's version includes in-frame clones alone and lacks a portion of them. The table records a few hundred thousand clones, roughly 17% of them present only once. Sequenced: naive CD4+ T cells from blood. These receptors originate from a man under 40 with type 1 diabetes. The CDR3 runs from the conserved cysteine through the conserved F or W. A D gene is named only where the DNA matches it firmly. The size entry is marked missing in some rows and otherwise reads once, few, many or a size class.

TRBD2 few TRBJ2-5 TRBV4-2 CASSQAGTSGQETQYF TGTGCCAGCAGCCAAGCCGGGACTAGCGGGCAAGAGACCCAGTACTTC
. few TRBJ2-1 TRBV30 CACVLREGNEQFF TGTGCCTGCGTCCTCCGGGAAGGCAATGAGCAGTTCTTC
. . TRBJ1-3 TRBV4-2 CASSREGGAGNTIYF TGTGCCAGCAGCCGCGAGGGGGGAGCTGGAAACACCATATATTTT
. . TRBJ2-1 TRBV14 CASSQVKRKVDEQFF TGTGCCAGCAGCCAAGTGAAGCGGAAGGTCGATGAGCAGTTCTTC
TRBD2 . TRBJ2-1 TRBV5-1 CASSLVSGSAAYNEQFF TGCGCCAGCAGCTTGGTTAGCGGGAGTGCTGCCTACAATGAGCAGTTCTTC
TRBD1 few TRBJ1-5 TRBV29-1 CSVGTGGGQPQHF TGCAGCGTCGGGACAGGGGGCGGGCAGCCCCAGCATTTT
. . TRBJ2-3 TRBV7-2 CASSRLTDTQYF TGTGCCAGCAGCAGGCTCACAGATACGCAGTATTTT
. . TRBJ1-1 TRBV7-9 CASSYDKNTEAFF TGTGCCAGCAGCTATGACAAGAACACTGAAGCTTTCTTT
TRBD1 . TRBJ2-3 TRBV9 CASSVAGPTGGGGTDTQYF TGTGCCAGCAGCGTAGCGGGTCCGACAGGGGGAGGGGGCACAGATACGCAGTATTTT
TRBD2 . TRBJ2-1 TRBV7-9 CASSLLAANNEQFF TGTGCCAGCAGCTTACTAGCGGCTAACAATGAGCAGTTCTTC
TRBD1 few TRBJ2-6 TRBV5-6 CASSFDRVDNVLTF TGTGCCAGCAGCTTCGACAGGGTAGACAACGTCCTGACTTTC
TRBD1 once TRBJ2-5 TRBV4-1 CASSHGDREQETQYF TGCGCCAGCAGCCATGGGGACAGGGAACAAGAGACCCAGTACTTC
. . TRBJ2-2 TRBV29-1 CSVRRKLANSGELFF TGCAGCGTTAGGCGGAAACTGGCGAATTCCGGGGAGCTGTTTTTT
. . TRBJ1-1 TRBV20-1 CRVSPTDAFF TGCAGGGTCAGTCCCACGGATGCTTTCTTT
TRBD2 few TRBJ2-3 TRBV7-9 CASSLSGLYTDTQYF TGTGCCAGCAGCTTATCGGGACTATACACAGATACGCAGTATTTT
TRBD1 few TRBJ2-3 TRBV9 CASSEAGTGGSDTQYF TGTGCCAGCAGCGAGGCCGGGACAGGGGGCTCGGATACGCAGTATTTT
. few TRBJ2-5 TRBV9 CASSVVGTSETQYF TGTGCCAGCAGCGTAGTCGGGACCTCAGAGACCCAGTACTTC
. . TRBJ2-7 TRBV29-1 CSVVGVRPYEQYF TGCAGCGTTGTAGGGGTGAGACCCTACGAGCAGTACTTC